Listed below are T cell receptor beta chains from one sample, sequenced in a study of T cell responses to AZD1222 COVID-19 vaccine. The protocol was immunoSEQ multiplex PCR, while the TCRdb copy is restricted to in-frame clones and leaves out a portion. The sample has under 200,000 clones, approximately 93% seen once. The sample was peripheral blood, taken on day 0 of AZD1222 vaccination. These receptors were collected from an adult in good health. Both conserved end residues are trimmed from each CDR3. The order of the fields is V gene, J gene, CDR3 length, CDR3 protein.

TRBV18,TRBJ1-1,12,ASSPYRGSTEAF
TRBV21-1,TRBJ1-1,14,ASSARRYRGITEAF
TRBV28,TRBJ1-2,14,ASSRLVGQANYGYT
TRBV3-1/TRBV3-2,TRBJ2-1,14,ASSQGSGSSYNEQF
TRBV6-6,TRBJ1-2,11,ASKAGTAHGYT
TRBV9,TRBJ2-2,14,ASSAQTGGITGELF
TRBV5-1,TRBJ1-2,12,ASSLRQGFYGYT
TRBV29-1,TRBJ1-1,11,SVGPLRDTEAF
TRBV12-3/TRBV12-4,TRBJ2-3,10,ASSAAGRTQY
TRBV4-1,TRBJ2-7,13,ASSQKSRGPYEQY
TRBV6-4,TRBJ1-2,11,ASSRDRNYGYT
TRBV18,TRBJ1-2,12,ASSPLRDGDGYT
TRBV6-5,TRBJ1-2,12,ASSYRQGRYGYT
TRBV2,TRBJ2-2,9,ASGAVRELF
TRBV19,TRBJ2-1,12,ASSIDGGPNEQF
TRBV5-1,TRBJ1-1,13,ASSREGAGDTEAF
TRBV6-4,TRBJ2-1,10,ASRGSYNEQF
TRBV3-1/TRBV3-2,TRBJ1-2,12,ASSPAVADYGYT
TRBV6-6,TRBJ1-5,11,ASSQGGYQPQH
TRBV2,TRBJ2-5,10,ASSEREETQY
TRBV15,TRBJ1-2,13,ATSSPGQGVYGYT
TRBV14,TRBJ2-5,14,ASSQGSRDRKETQY
TRBV25-1,TRBJ2-7,11,ASSRGTLGEQY
TRBV3-1/TRBV3-2,TRBJ1-4,13,ASSQDGRRGEKLF
TRBV6-1,TRBJ2-3,15,ASSEYGGQGPWDTQY
TRBV28,TRBJ1-1,12,ASSLSTLNTEAF
TRBV28,TRBJ1-4,10,ASRRSNEKLF
TRBV14,TRBJ1-1,10,ASSQATGEAF
TRBV30,TRBJ1-2,14,AWKQNYQGEYEGYT
TRBV19,TRBJ1-1,13,ASSYPGQGNTEAF
TRBV4-1,TRBJ2-1,15,ASSLGLAGRGGNEQF
TRBV10-3,TRBJ1-2,13,AISRTDRDSYGYT
TRBV3-1/TRBV3-2,TRBJ1-1,11,ASSQDFSDSGF
TRBV29-1,TRBJ1-2,12,SVYEGGKFYGYT
TRBV7-9,TRBJ2-3,12,ASETGVGTDTQY
TRBV11-2,TRBJ2-7,14,ASKTPFSQSSYEQY
TRBV6-6,TRBJ1-1,16,ASSPSPRGGFRSTEAF
TRBV12-5,TRBJ1-4,14,ASGFSLQAENEKLF
TRBV6-5,TRBJ2-3,12,ASRFQGSTDTQY
TRBV21-1,TRBJ1-1,7,AREIQGF
TRBV5-1,TRBJ1-1,12,ASSLFGTNTEAF
TRBV6-5,TRBJ1-2,11,ASSPGTGYGYT
TRBV18,TRBJ2-7,11,ASSPMEGDEQY
TRBV7-6,TRBJ2-1,13,ASSPYRGPYNEQF
TRBV3-1/TRBV3-2,TRBJ1-6,12,ASSHGGQSSPLH
TRBV30,TRBJ2-2,11,AWNQQGTGELF
TRBV25-1,TRBJ1-3,15,ASSDLYGGREGNTIY
TRBV12-3/TRBV12-4,TRBJ1-1,11,ASSLEWSTEAF
TRBV27,TRBJ1-5,12,ASSWSGDNQPQH
TRBV2,TRBJ1-2,12,ASIIHAETYGYT
TRBV19,TRBJ2-7,12,ASTTAAGPYEQY
TRBV5-1,TRBJ1-1,14,ASSFRDRVRDGEAF
TRBV7-2,TRBJ1-1,11,ASSLGQNTEAF
TRBV3-1/TRBV3-2,TRBJ2-3,11,ASSQHGTDTQY
TRBV5-1,TRBJ2-1,16,ASSAGTSGGQGYNEQF
TRBV5-1,TRBJ2-1,12,ASSLEVARNEQF
TRBV18,TRBJ1-1,12,ASSPPRGTTEAF